The present entry profiles one TCR beta chain with its context. No cognate antigen has been identified for it. Per-nucleotide qualities are absent, and no much larger clonotype sits a single base away. The data were obtained in a study of shared clonotypes between healthy human individuals (TCRdb year 2020). Broadly, across the study: Three men and a couple of women, aged 18 to 49 years, made up the cohort. Per donor, leukapheresis produced somewhere between about 0.85 and 8.9 billion PBMCs. For each donor, CD4 naive and CD4 memory were each given three plates, CD8 naive was given two plates, and CD8 memory was given one plate. Libraries were prepared and TCR repertoires were sequenced by different laboratories using diverse techniques, in order to increase sequencing depth and limit assay-specific biases. Blood TCR repertoires of four to six healthy adults were deeply sequenced to estimate repertoire size and the extent of clonotype sharing between individuals. Points the paper makes about the study in general: Pairwise subsampling led to the expectation that sequencing depth would affect the degree of clonotype sharing among donors. When a handful of donors were compared, the shared fraction of clonotypes was about 5% for naive CD4, more than 3% for naive CD8, roughly 2.5% for memory CD4, and less than 0.5% for memory CD8. Sampling was restricted to blood, and TCR repertoires in tissue are likely to differ from TCR repertoires in blood. Even with the large sequencing depth, rarefaction of the sorted-subset datasets indicated that sequencing was incomplete. The small number of donors limited the genetic and exposure-history diversity represented. Compared with non-shared clonotypes, the clonotypes found in all four sorted-subset donors had higher generation probabilities. Naive subsets generally had larger estimated clonotype richness than memory subsets.

Using the deep immunoSEQ assay, multiplex PCR amplified TCR CDR3 regions from genomic DNA. Extracted genomic DNA from each cell subset was spread evenly across all wells of several immunoSEQ 96-well plates, with each plate serving as a replicate. Each replicate PCR for sorted subsets received around 0.2 ug genomic DNA, equal to tens of thousands of T cell genomes. Purified libraries were measured with a Qubit 3.0 fluorometer, size-checked on a Bioanalyzer 2100, and measured again with the KAPA Library Quantification kit. A separate single-read 150-cycle Illumina NextSeq 550 flow cell was used to sequence each immunoSEQ 96-well plate. The published analysis was carried out like this. Because the immunoSEQ output held only junctional sequences and lacked quality scores, the filtering could not match the filtering applied to full-length reads. Sequences were annotated with PyIR, a Python wrapper for IgBLAST v1.9, using IMGT germline references to assign V/J genes and CDR3. Reads were filtered out if the reads had weak V/J assignments (E-value above 1e-6), no CDR3, stop codons, out-of-frame junctions, or ambiguous translated residues. V3J clonotypes were defined as sequences sharing the same inferred V gene, J gene, and CDR3 amino acid sequence. Percentage overlap between repertoires was calculated by dividing the number of shared unique clonotypes by the size of the smaller repertoire. Three approaches were used to assess repertoire richness: RTK rarefaction, the Chao1 estimator, and Recon v2.1 estimates of unobserved clonotypes. Generation probabilities were computed with OLGA for all TCRbeta clonotypes obtained by the gDNA method from a few donors. TCRdb limited this immuneACCESS table to in-frame rearrangements with V and J called. A share of clones is missing; checked studies link under half to unresolved V genes, and the rest is unexplained. V and J calls and clone size follow that table, whereas D and trimming were derived from the DNA. This sample is represented by about 2.1 million clones; about 93% of them were singletons. The top ten clones comprise around 1.7% of the sample.

For the CD8 naive samples, CD45RO-negative cells were positively selected for CCR7, yielding a CD45RA+CCR7+ population from which TemRA cells were excluded. The donors were healthy, HIV-negative adults with no recently reported acute infections or vaccinations. Only Caucasian adults living in Nashville, Tennessee, USA were represented among the donors. After blood collection by leukapheresis, PBMCs were isolated using Ficoll-Histopaque density gradient centrifugation and then cryopreserved in the vapor phase of liquid nitrogen. Purity and quantity of every magnetically sorted T cell population were checked by analytical flow cytometry. Genomic DNA was isolated from each sorted fraction and quantified by UV absorbance on a Nanodrop 2000c. The germline V and J ends show losses of 6 bases and 4 bases respectively, and no gene match explains 7 bases of the junction. The germline V gene specifies LGHNA as CDR1 and YNFKEQ as CDR2. The CDR3 has 14 amino acids, counting the end cysteine and phenylalanine. The entry retains the CDR3 DNA only, 42 bases that are in frame from base 1.

The sequenced sample consisted of naive CD8+ T cells from PBMCs. Sample cell subset or site, as interpreted from the label and publication: CD45RA+CCR7+. The sequence was collected from a man younger than 35 in good health. Some clones in this sample may be carry-over from other donors' samples. This chain joins TRBV4-2 to TRBJ2-7; 9 bases in the middle match TRBD1. The CDR3 sequence is CASRQPGQGYEQYF. The DNA sequence reads TGTGCCAGCAGGCAACCGGGACAGGGTTACGAGCAGTACTTC.